This TCR beta chain came from a study of blood T cells in healthy people across ages. Study-level points and caveats: Estimated diversity that came from one million T cells was considered an underestimate.

Primed by a sample-barcoded 5' primer and a J-beta primer mix, a second PCR proceeded for 7 to 11 cycles. TCRdb redid the calling of the 5' RACE reads with MiXCR, one entry per CDR3 protein. The data contain about 670,000 distinct CDR3 sequences, roughly 41% of them seen just once; the ten biggest clones take up roughly 30%. Details on this clonotype: Its antigen is not known. One end of the junction does not line up with germline, which may come from a read error.

The sample consisted of blood. The sequence was obtained from an older man in good health.

The CDR3 loop is CASGQDFRGQGGEQYF. CDR3 in DNA: TGCGCCAGCGGCCAAGATTTTCGGGGGCAAGGTGGCGAGCAGTACTTC. The gene calls are TRBV4-3 and TRBJ2-4; D may correspond to TRBD1 or TRBD2 (6 bases each). The J call may be incorrect, as the DNA end agrees better with TRBJ2-7. This CDR3 has 16 residues. Per germline, CDR1 LGHNA and CDR2 YSLEER.